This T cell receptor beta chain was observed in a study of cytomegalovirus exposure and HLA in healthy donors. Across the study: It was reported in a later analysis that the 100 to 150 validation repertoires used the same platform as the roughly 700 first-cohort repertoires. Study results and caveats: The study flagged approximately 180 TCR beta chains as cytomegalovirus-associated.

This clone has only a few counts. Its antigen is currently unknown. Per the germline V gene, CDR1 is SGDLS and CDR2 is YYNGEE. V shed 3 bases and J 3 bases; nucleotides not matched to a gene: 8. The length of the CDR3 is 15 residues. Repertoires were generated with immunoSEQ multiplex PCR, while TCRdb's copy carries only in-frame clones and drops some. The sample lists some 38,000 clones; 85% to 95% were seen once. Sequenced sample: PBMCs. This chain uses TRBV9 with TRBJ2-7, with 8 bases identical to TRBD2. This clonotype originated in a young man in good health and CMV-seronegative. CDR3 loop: CASSGAASGSYEQYF. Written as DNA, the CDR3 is TGTGCCAGCAGCGGGGCCGCCAGCGGGAGCTACGAGCAGTACTTC.